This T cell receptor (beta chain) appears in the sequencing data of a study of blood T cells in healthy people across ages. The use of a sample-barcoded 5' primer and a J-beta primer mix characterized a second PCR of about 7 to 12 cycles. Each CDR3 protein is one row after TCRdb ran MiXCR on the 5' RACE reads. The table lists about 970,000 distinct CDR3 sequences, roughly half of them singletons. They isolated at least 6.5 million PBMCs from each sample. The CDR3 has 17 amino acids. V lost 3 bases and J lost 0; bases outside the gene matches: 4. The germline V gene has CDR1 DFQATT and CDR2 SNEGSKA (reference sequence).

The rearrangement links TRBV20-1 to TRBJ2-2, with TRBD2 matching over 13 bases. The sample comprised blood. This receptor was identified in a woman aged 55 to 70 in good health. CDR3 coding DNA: TGCAGTGCTAGGTCGGGACTAGCGGGACCGAACACCGGGGAGCTGTTTTTT. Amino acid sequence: CSARSGLAGPNTGELFF.